This is a list of T cell receptor beta chains from one sample in a study of T-cell memory formation after mild COVID-19. Each CDR3 protein gets one entry after TCRdb re-called the 5' RACE reads with MiXCR. The sample shows more than 80,000 distinct CDR3 sequences, approximately 13% of them seen only once. Material: PBMCs or a T cell subset sorted from them (not recorded which). All receptors derive from an adult woman who had mild COVID-19 (a few samples of this study predate the infection). Cell type and time point are not known. Both conserved end residues are part of each CDR3. Each record gives: D gene, clone size, J gene, V gene, CDR3 length, CDR3 protein, CDR3 DNA. The D gene is left open where the match is weak. Expanded clones are given a class, and other clones once, few, many or no size at all.

D gene: NA; clone size: NA; J gene: TRBJ2-1; V gene: TRBV12-3/TRBV12-4; CDR3 length: 15; CDR3 protein: CASSPGAGNYNEQFF; CDR3 DNA: TGTGCCAGCAGCCCGGGGGCGGGCAACTACAATGAGCAGTTCTTC
D gene: NA; clone size: NA; J gene: TRBJ2-1; V gene: TRBV5-6; CDR3 length: 16; CDR3 protein: CANSLDLTRAYNEQFF; CDR3 DNA: TGTGCCAACAGCTTGGATCTGACTAGAGCCTACAATGAGCAGTTCTTC
D gene: NA; clone size: NA; J gene: TRBJ2-7; V gene: TRBV25-1; CDR3 length: 13; CDR3 protein: CASSDNWGNEQYF; CDR3 DNA: TGTGCCAGCAGTGACAATTGGGGTAACGAGCAGTACTTC
D gene: NA; clone size: few; J gene: TRBJ2-3; V gene: TRBV7-9; CDR3 length: 15; CDR3 protein: CASSLVEGGTDTQYF; CDR3 DNA: TGTGCCAGCAGCTTAGTGGAAGGCGGCACAGATACGCAGTATTTT
D gene: NA; clone size: few; J gene: TRBJ2-1; V gene: TRBV29-1; CDR3 length: 18; CDR3 protein: CSVEGSVLEGFSYNEQFF; CDR3 DNA: TGCAGCGTTGAAGGATCGGTACTAGAGGGTTTTTCCTACAATGAGCAGTTCTTC
D gene: NA; clone size: few; J gene: TRBJ2-7; V gene: TRBV20-1; CDR3 length: 14; CDR3 protein: CSARDRQPHTAQYF; CDR3 DNA: TGCAGTGCTAGAGATCGGCAGCCCCATACGGCGCAGTACTTC
D gene: TRBD2; clone size: NA; J gene: TRBJ2-1; V gene: TRBV20-1; CDR3 length: 19; CDR3 protein: CSARGPGLAGGPGRDEQFF; CDR3 DNA: TGCAGTGCTAGAGGTCCGGGACTAGCGGGAGGGCCAGGGCGCGATGAGCAGTTCTTC
D gene: TRBD1; clone size: NA; J gene: TRBJ2-1; V gene: TRBV5-4; CDR3 length: 14; CDR3 protein: CASSIPGQGNEQFF; CDR3 DNA: TGTGCCAGCAGCATACCGGGACAGGGGAATGAGCAGTTCTTC
D gene: NA; clone size: few; J gene: TRBJ1-5; V gene: TRBV5-5; CDR3 length: 16; CDR3 protein: CASSVEGVNSNQPQHF; CDR3 DNA: TGTGCCAGCAGCGTGGAGGGGGTAAATAGCAATCAGCCCCAGCATTTT
D gene: NA; clone size: NA; J gene: TRBJ1-1; V gene: TRBV7-9; CDR3 length: 16; CDR3 protein: CASRNNRDAFYAEAFF; CDR3 DNA: TGTGCCAGCAGAAATAACAGGGACGCTTTCTACGCTGAAGCTTTCTTT
D gene: TRBD2; clone size: few; J gene: TRBJ2-1; V gene: TRBV4-1; CDR3 length: 13; CDR3 protein: CASSQGLAGEQFF; CDR3 DNA: TGCGCCAGCAGCCAAGGCCTAGCGGGGGAGCAGTTCTTC
D gene: TRBD2; clone size: NA; J gene: TRBJ2-3; V gene: TRBV9; CDR3 length: 15; CDR3 protein: CASSPGLAGSDTQYF; CDR3 DNA: TGTGCCAGCAGCCCCGGGCTAGCGGGCAGTGATACGCAGTATTTT
D gene: NA; clone size: NA; J gene: TRBJ1-2; V gene: TRBV6-2/TRBV6-3; CDR3 length: 16; CDR3 protein: CASSYYAQGSAYGYTF; CDR3 DNA: TGTGCCAGCAGTTACTACGCTCAGGGTTCAGCCTATGGCTACACCTTC
D gene: TRBD1; clone size: NA; J gene: TRBJ2-7; V gene: TRBV7-8; CDR3 length: 15; CDR3 protein: CDSRTPGTGSYEQYF; CDR3 DNA: TGTGACAGCAGGACTCCCGGGACAGGGAGTTACGAGCAGTACTTC
D gene: NA; clone size: few; J gene: TRBJ1-1; V gene: TRBV5-6; CDR3 length: 13; CDR3 protein: CASSWGRGTEAFF; CDR3 DNA: TGTGCCAGCAGCTGGGGCCGGGGGACTGAAGCTTTCTTT
D gene: TRBD1; clone size: NA; J gene: TRBJ1-1; V gene: TRBV7-6; CDR3 length: 13; CDR3 protein: CASSPGQGTEAFF; CDR3 DNA: TGTGCCAGCAGCCCAGGACAGGGCACTGAAGCTTTCTTT
D gene: TRBD2; clone size: NA; J gene: TRBJ2-7; V gene: TRBV5-4; CDR3 length: 14; CDR3 protein: CASRATQRGGEQYF; CDR3 DNA: TGTGCCAGCAGGGCAACCCAGCGGGGCGGGGAGCAGTACTTC
D gene: NA; clone size: many; J gene: TRBJ2-7; V gene: TRBV7-9; CDR3 length: 12; CDR3 protein: CASSFHPDEQYF; CDR3 DNA: TGTGCCAGCAGCTTTCACCCGGACGAGCAGTACTTC
D gene: TRBD2; clone size: NA; J gene: TRBJ2-3; V gene: TRBV20-1; CDR3 length: 17; CDR3 protein: CSARRSGRARVTDTQYF; CDR3 DNA: TGCAGTGCTAGACGTAGCGGGAGGGCCAGGGTAACAGATACGCAGTATTTT
D gene: NA; clone size: few; J gene: TRBJ2-7; V gene: TRBV7-7; CDR3 length: 13; CDR3 protein: CASSWGAEYEQYF; CDR3 DNA: TGTGCTAGCAGCTGGGGAGCGGAGTACGAGCAGTACTTC
D gene: NA; clone size: few; J gene: TRBJ2-6; V gene: TRBV15; CDR3 length: 15; CDR3 protein: CATSRDRGGANVLTF; CDR3 DNA: TGTGCCACCAGCAGAGACAGGGGTGGGGCCAACGTCCTGACTTTC
D gene: NA; clone size: NA; J gene: TRBJ1-1; V gene: TRBV7-8; CDR3 length: 16; CDR3 protein: CASSPVPFGGITEAFF; CDR3 DNA: TGTGCCAGCAGCCCTGTTCCGTTTGGGGGGATCACTGAAGCTTTCTTT
D gene: TRBD2; clone size: few; J gene: TRBJ2-7; V gene: TRBV7-9; CDR3 length: 14; CDR3 protein: CASLGHSGVYEQYF; CDR3 DNA: TGTGCCAGCCTGGGTCACAGCGGGGTATACGAGCAGTACTTC
D gene: TRBD1; clone size: many; J gene: TRBJ2-1; V gene: TRBV5-6; CDR3 length: 16; CDR3 protein: CASSPIFGTGYNEQFF; CDR3 DNA: TGTGCCAGCAGCCCAATTTTTGGGACAGGTTACAATGAGCAGTTCTTC